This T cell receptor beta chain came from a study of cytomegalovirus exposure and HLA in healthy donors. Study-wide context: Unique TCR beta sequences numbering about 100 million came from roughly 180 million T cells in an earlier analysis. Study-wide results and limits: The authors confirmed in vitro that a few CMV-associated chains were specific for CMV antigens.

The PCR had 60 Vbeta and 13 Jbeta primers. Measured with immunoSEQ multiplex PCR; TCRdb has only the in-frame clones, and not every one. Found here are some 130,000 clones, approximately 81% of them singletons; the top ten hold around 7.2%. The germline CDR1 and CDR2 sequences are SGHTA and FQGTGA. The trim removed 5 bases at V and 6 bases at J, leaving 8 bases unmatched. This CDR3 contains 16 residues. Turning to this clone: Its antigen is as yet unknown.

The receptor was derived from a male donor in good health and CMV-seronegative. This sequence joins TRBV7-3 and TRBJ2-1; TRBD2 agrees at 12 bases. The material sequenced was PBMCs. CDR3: CASSRASGGAVNEQFF. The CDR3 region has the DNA TGTGCCAGCAGCCGTGCTAGCGGGGGGGCCGTCAATGAGCAGTTCTTC. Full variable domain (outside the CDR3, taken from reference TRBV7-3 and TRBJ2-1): GAGVSQTPSNKVTEKGKYVELRCDPISGHTALYWYRQSLGQGPEFLIYFQGTGAADDSGLPNDRFFAVRPEGSVSTLKIQRTERGDSAVYLCASSRASGGAVNEQFFGPGTRLTVL.